This T cell receptor (beta chain) was identified during a study of shared clonotypes between healthy human individuals. Sequenced by immunoSEQ multiplex PCR; TCRdb stores in-frame clones only, minus some. The sample includes 2 million to 2.5 million clones, about 95% of them seen just once. V was clipped by 0 bases and J by 4 bases; unmatched bases: 3. This CDR3 comprises 15 residues. CDR1 is MNHEY, CDR2 SVGAGI, per germline. Terminally differentiated effector memory CD45RA+ cells were excluded from the naive CD8 cells, which were CD45RO-negative and positively selected for CCR7. The material sequenced was naive CD8+ T cells sorted from blood. This chain joins TRBV6-5 and TRBJ2-1, with 7 bases matching TRBD1. The receptor's source is a man aged 18 to 30 in good health. The CDR3 here is CASSYSGQSYNEQFF. The CDR3 DNA sequence: TGTGCCAGCAGTTACTCGGGACAGAGTTACAATGAGCAGTTCTTC.